This TCR beta chain comes out of a study of monozygotic twins with inflammatory bowel disease (dated by TCRdb to between 2019 and 2020). Regarding the research as a whole: The full study comprised some 30 monozygotic twin pairs: nine German pairs (four IBD-concordant, five IBD-discordant) and 19 IBD-discordant Danish pairs. Within discordant pairs, disease-associated traits were sought mainly by comparing IBD patients with their genetically identical healthy co-twins. Each individual had, on average, about 151 000 unique TCRalpha sequences and 181 000 unique TCRbeta sequences available for analysis.

Details on this clonotype: This clone's antigen is unknown.

From each donor, a roughly 2.5 ml peripheral blood sample was collected into PAXgene tubes and stored at -80 degrees C. Without T cell sorting, total RNA was isolated from whole blood using the PAXgene blood miRNA kit on an automated QIAcube. Peripheral blood from monozygotic twin pairs concordant or discordant for inflammatory bowel disease was subjected to deep TCRalpha and TCRbeta repertoire profiling with unique molecular barcoding. Smoking habits were recorded for all twin pairs, and individuals were classified as current, former or never smokers. Libraries were prepared through 5' RACE. Preparation of each TCR library used roughly 3,300 ng of total RNA. cDNA was synthesized with SMARTScribe reverse transcriptase in eight separate reactions per sample. Unique molecular identifiers containing a 6-nucleotide sample barcode were introduced through template switching during cDNA synthesis. Amplification of TCRalpha and TCRbeta cDNA involved two nested PCRs of around 15 and 9 cycles, and each PCR was followed by bead purification. Before amplification, the cDNA was both treated with uracil DNA-glycosylase and purified with the QIAquick PCR purification kit. The second PCR was the step at which Illumina TruSeq-compatible adapters and sample-specific barcodes were added. TapeStation and Qubit were used to check library quality and concentration, and 4 to 6 ng of each library went into the pool. The pooled libraries were sequenced with 2 x 100 bp reads and custom sequencing primers on an Illumina HiSeq2500 single-index Rapid Run. In the authors' own workflow: MiGEC version 1.2.6 was used for UMI-based consensus assembly to correct PCR and sequencing errors. MiXCR version 2.1.1 was used to carry out V(D)J alignment, clonotype assembly and CDR3 extraction. Normalisation of gene usage, clonotype sharing and MAIT/NKT TCR abundance was achieved by analysing the top 1000, 10 000 and 20 000 clonotypes per sample. After downsampling to 27 000 UMIs, diversity was calculated as the inverse Simpson index using the vegan R package. Statistical testing used paired Mann-Whitney U tests on the discordant twin pairs and applied Benjamini-Hochberg correction for multiple testing. The reads went through TCRdb reprocessing, and each CDR3 protein sequence gets one entry with no DNA. TCRdb's processing, not the study's, gives the V and J calls here. This sample's table contains over 200,000 distinct CDR3 sequences. The ten largest clones capture approximately 1.6% of the sample.

Overall study results and their limits: A decrease in TCRbeta repertoire diversity, as measured by inverse Simpson index, was observed in IBD patients compared with their healthy co-twins. The analysis was unable to tell apart different T cell subtypes. Differing immunosuppressive treatments among patients may have added background noise and inter-individual variability to the repertoires. Fewer clonotypes were shared with other individuals by IBD patients than by healthy twins, most markedly in patients showing signs of disease activity. The results gave no support for a single strong signal or clonotype linked to IBD. Concordant and discordant twins showed no difference in repertoire similarity, possibly because of limited statistical power.

The source of this sequence is a human donor with ulcerative colitis or Crohn's disease, or a healthy co-twin of an affected twin (not recorded which). The material sequenced was blood.

CDR3 protein: CATRRAPDSNQPQHF. The chain links TRBV6-1 with TRBJ1-5. The CDR1 and CDR2 encoded by the germline V gene are MNHNS and SASEGT. From the cysteine up to the phenylalanine, the CDR3 has a length of 15 residues. No coding sequence is recorded.